Sequencing of this T cell receptor beta chain was carried out in a study of T cell responses to AZD1222 COVID-19 vaccine. To note about this clone: Its antigen is still unknown.

The CDR3 is 16 residues long. Germline CDR1 reads MNHEY; CDR2 reads SVGEGT. V lost 5 bases and J lost 3; bases outside the gene matches: 8. The protocol was immunoSEQ multiplex PCR, while the TCRdb copy is restricted to in-frame clones and leaves out a portion. The table has 70,000 to 95,000 clones, roughly 90% seen once. General observations from the study: The study found Spike-specific TCR breadth and depth rose after two AZD1222 doses.

Sequencing used peripheral blood, obtained on day 0 of MenACWY control vaccination. The sequence derives from an adult in good health. The V gene is TRBV6-2 or TRBV6-3, the J gene TRBJ2-4, with TRBD2 matching 9 bases. In DNA form, the CDR3 reads TGTGCCAGCAGTCGACCCAGGACTAGCGACAAAAACATTCAGTACTTC. Translation gives CASSRPRTSDKNIQYF.